Presented here are 24 T cell receptor beta chains from one specimen sequenced in a study of control samples from healthy donors and cancer patients. Sequencing used immunoSEQ multiplex PCR; TCRdb keeps in-frame clones, though not all of them. The sample holds approximately 160,000 clones; roughly 93% are singletons and the top ten take roughly 4%. Sequenced: blood. All receptors derive from a woman aged 60-75 years in good health.

The chain is built from TRBV7-2 and TRBJ2-3; D may match TRBD1 or TRBD2 (6 bases each). The CDR3 is 15 residues long. From germline, CDR1 is SGHTA and CDR2 FQGNSA. Trimming removed 5 bases from V and 3 bases from J, with 15 bases in between. CDR3 in DNA: TGTGCCAGCAGCGTCTTAGGGGGAGGAACAGATACGCAGTATTTT. Residues: CASSVLGGGTDTQYF.

The chain recombines TRBV19 with TRBJ2-2, with TRBD1 matching over 9 bases. V shed 6 bases, J shed 0 bases, and the junction held 8 bases outside the gene matches. CDR3 length: 17 amino acids. Germline CDR1 and CDR2: LNHDA and SQIVND (reference sequence). The CDR3 here is CASRTGTGFSNTGELFF. The CDR3 DNA sequence: TGTGCCAGTAGAACCGGGACAGGGTTCTCGAACACCGGGGAGCTGTTTTTT.

The sample holds one count of this clone. The chain employs TRBV7-3 and TRBJ2-3; D might be TRBD1 (6 bases). The CDR3 runs to 14 residues. Trimming left V 3 bases short and J 5 bases short, with 12 bases between. Germline CDR1 reads SGHTA; CDR2 reads FQGTGA. CDR3 protein: CASSFTGSGDTQYF. DNA of the CDR3: TGTGCCAGCAGCTTTACAGGGTCGGGAGATACGCAGTATTTT.

As for this clone: Other DNA variants within this sample encode the same CDR3. V gene TRBV6-2 or TRBV6-3 combines with J gene TRBJ2-7, with a tentative D call TRBD1 (5 bases). The V end lost 5 bases, the J end lost 2 bases, and 19 bases lay between the germline ends. The CDR3 loop spans 16 amino acids. CDR1 MNHEY and CDR2 SVGEGT come from the germline V gene. CDR3 residues: CASSALTAIYPYEQYF. The CDR3 nucleotides are TGTGCCAGCAGTGCCCTGACAGCGATTTACCCCTACGAGCAGTACTTC.

The gene calls are TRBV18 and TRBJ1-5; D is unclear. This CDR3 has 16 amino acids. From germline, CDR1 is KGHSH and CDR2 LQKENI. Between the trimmed V and J ends, which lost 0 bases and 6 bases, there was a span of 15 bases. In DNA form, the CDR3 reads TGTGCCAGCTCACCACCTAACCAAATCGTTTCTCAGCCCCAGCATTTT. Translated: CASSPPNQIVSQPQHF.

The V call is TRBV4-2, the J call TRBJ2-7; TRBD1 aligns across 7 bases. CDR1 and CDR2 from the germline V gene are LGHNA and YNFKEQ. The CDR3 runs to 15 residues. The V and J ends lost 0 bases and 0 bases, in that order; junction bases with no gene match: 2. CDR3 residues: CASSQERTGSYEQYF. CDR3 nucleotides: TGTGCCAGCAGCCAAGAACGGACAGGCTCCTACGAGCAGTACTTC.

The CDR3 sequence is CASSNIGDGVPTHYGYTF. Written as DNA, the CDR3 is TGTGCCAGCAGTAATATAGGCGACGGAGTCCCGACGCACTATGGCTACACCTTC. This chain connects TRBV7-9 to TRBJ1-2; D remains ambiguous. The CDR3 spans 18 residues. Germline V gene lookup returns CDR1 SEHNR and CDR2 FQNEAQ (reference sequence). Deletions cut 6 bases from V and 3 bases from J, with 26 bases between.

The CDR3 is CASSLEQGATDTQYF. The CDR3 nucleotides read TGTGCCAGCAGCTTGGAGCAGGGGGCAACAGATACGCAGTATTTT. V and J are TRBV5-6 and TRBJ2-3, with 8 positions matching TRBD1. Germline trimming cut 0 bases from V and 3 bases from J; bases unmatched to any gene: 3. Germline V gene lookup returns CDR1 SGHDT and CDR2 YYEEEE. This CDR3 is built from 15 residues.

The chain combines TRBV11-2 with TRBJ2-7; 7 bases are shared with TRBD1. This CDR3 is 15 amino acids long. The germline V gene encodes CDR1 SGHAT and CDR2 FQNNGV. The junction had 12 bases not matched to a gene; V was cut back by 3 bases and J by 7 bases. CDR3 coding DNA: TGTGCCAGCAGCTTCGGTCAGGGGGTAATTCGGGAGCAGTACTTC. Protein product: CASSFGQGVIREQYF.

With respect to this clone: The sample has other DNA sequences that encode this CDR3 too. The J gene is TRBJ2-1, the V gene TRBV9; D is perhaps TRBD2 (5 bases). Per the germline V gene, CDR1 is SGDLS and CDR2 is YYNGEE. This CDR3 is built from 15 residues. The V end was cut by 0 bases, the J end by 2 bases, with 9 bases between. This CDR3 reads CASSVGSATYNEQFF. CDR3 sequence (DNA): TGTGCCAGCAGCGTAGGTAGCGCCACCTACAATGAGCAGTTCTTC.

The rearrangement joins TRBV5-4 to TRBJ1-1; a possible D gene is TRBD1 (5 bases). The germline gives CDR1 SGHNT, CDR2 YYREEE (reference sequence). This CDR3 has 15 amino acids. Trimming shortened V by 2 bases and J by 5 bases, and 16 bases separated the two germline ends. CDR3 loop: CASSFSFDSSTEAFF. DNA of the CDR3: TGTGCCAGCAGCTTCAGTTTCGACAGCTCAACTGAAGCTTTCTTT.

This sequence joins TRBV6-5 and TRBJ1-6; 7 nucleotides align to TRBD1. Germline CDR1 MNHEY, CDR2 SVGAGI. Trimming took 5 bases from V and 7 from J; bases not matched to a gene: 5. The CDR3 is 14 residues long. Here the CDR3 DNA reads TGTGCCAGCAGTACGACAGGGAGCAATTCACCCCTCCACTTT. Amino acids: CASSTTGSNSPLHF.

The chain carries TRBV10-3 and TRBJ1-1; 7 bases align to TRBD1. The germline CDR1 and CDR2 sequences are ENHRY and SYGVKD. The ends lost 10 bases at V and 0 bases at J; junction bases unmatched: 14. The CDR3 extends over 16 amino acids. The CDR3 sequence is CATVERDREMNTEAFF. The CDR3 DNA is TGTGCCACCGTTGAGCGGGACAGAGAGATGAACACTGAAGCTTTCTTT.

The chain employs TRBV4-1 and TRBJ1-4; D perhaps matches TRBD1 (5 bases). Trimming pared 1 base from V and 2 bases from J, leaving 17 bases between. Germline CDR1 reads MGHRA; CDR2 reads YSYEKL. CDR3 length: 18 amino acids. This chain's CDR3 is CASSQGWGRTTTNEKLFF. Written as DNA, the CDR3 is TGCGCCAGCAGCCAAGGTTGGGGCAGAACTACGACTAATGAAAAACTGTTTTTT.

The J gene is TRBJ1-2, the V gene TRBV6-5; 7 nucleotides align to TRBD1. Per the germline V gene, CDR1 is MNHEY and CDR2 is SVGAGI. Losses at the gene ends were 6 bases for V and 2 bases for J; bases not matched to a gene: 6. The CDR3 has 14 residues. The CDR3 reads CASRTGTVNYGYTF. CDR3 nucleotides: TGTGCCAGCAGAACCGGGACAGTGAACTATGGCTACACCTTC.

The chain joins TRBV9 to TRBJ1-2; D is perhaps TRBD1 (5 bases). Germline V lookup: CDR1 SGDLS, CDR2 YYNGEE. Trimming pared 3 bases from V and 5 bases from J, leaving 8 bases between. The CDR3 has 12 residues. The CDR3 nucleotides are TGTGCCAGCAGCGCAGGGCTGTATGGCTACACCTTC. Translating gives CASSAGLYGYTF.

The chain couples TRBV5-6 to TRBJ1-5; the D gene is possibly TRBD1 (6 bases). There are 14 residues in the CDR3. Germline V gene data show CDR1 as SGHDT and CDR2 as YYEEEE. Trimming took off 2 bases at V and 7 bases at J, with 13 bases between the two ends. CDR3 in DNA: TGTGCCAGCAGCTTCCAGGACAGAAAACAGCCCCAGCATTTT. This encodes CASSFQDRKQPQHF.

This clone has only one observation. V is TRBV4-3 and J is TRBJ2-7; the match to TRBD1 covers 9 bases. V dropped 4 bases and J dropped 0; count of bases not matched to a gene: 10. The CDR3 covers 17 residues. Germline-derived CDR1 and CDR2 are LGHNA and YSLEER. This chain's CDR3 is CASSRATGGHSSYEQYF. CDR3 nucleotide sequence: TGCGCCAGCAGCCGAGCTACAGGGGGCCATTCCTCCTACGAGCAGTACTTC.

The sample holds one count of this clone. CDR3 in amino acids: CSAEGRMNTEAFF. The DNA for the CDR3 is TGCAGCGCTGAGGGAAGGATGAACACTGAAGCTTTCTTT. The chain carries TRBV29-1 and TRBJ1-1; D is undetermined. Trimming stripped 7 bases from V and 0 bases from J, with 12 bases between. CDR3 length equals 13 residues. Germline V gene lookup returns CDR1 SQVTM and CDR2 ANQGSEA. Looking up the rest from reference TRBV29-1 and TRBJ1-1 gives the full variable domain: SAVISQKPSRDICQRGTSLTIQCQVDSQVTMMFWYRQQPGQSLTLIATANQGSEATYESGFVIDKFPISRPNLTFSTLTVSNMSPEDSSIYLCSAEGRMNTEAFFGQGTRLTVV.

V is TRBV2 and J is TRBJ1-2; D remains ambiguous. This CDR3 comprises 12 residues. CDR1 is SNHLY, CDR2 FYNNEI, per germline. Trimming took 5 bases from V and 6 from J, leaving 10 bases between them. The CDR3 nucleotides read TGTGCCAGCAGTCCGGACGGAGATGGCTACACCTTC. Translating it yields CASSPDGDGYTF.

As for this clone: Its ends do not fully match the called genes, so a read error is possible. This chain connects TRBV7-7 to TRBJ1-3; a weak D match, TRBD1 (5 bases). The germline V gene encodes CDR1 SSHAT and CDR2 FNYEAQ (reference sequence). This CDR3 contains 14 residues. The CDR3 is CASSLTVSGNTIYF. In nucleotides, the CDR3 is TGTGCTAGCAGCTTGACAGTCTCTGGAAACACCATATATTTT. Complete variable domain (other parts from reference TRBV7-7 and TRBJ1-3): GAGVSQSPRYKVTKRGQDVTLRCDPISSHATLYWYQQALGQGPEFLTYFNYEAQPDKSGLPSDRFSAERPEGSISTLTIQRTEQRDSAMYRCASSLTVSGNTIYFGEGSWLTVV.

The V and J genes are TRBV2 and TRBJ1-2, with TRBD1 as a possible D gene (6 bases). The CDR3 covers 13 residues. CDR1 is SNHLY and CDR2 is FYNNEI in the germline V gene. Trimming stripped 6 bases from V and 8 bases from J, with 16 bases between. CDR3 loop: CASRETGLDGYTF. CDR3 sequence (DNA): TGTGCCAGCAGAGAAACAGGGCTGGACGGCTACACCTTC.

The rearrangement links TRBV9 to TRBJ2-1; possible D gene TRBD2, 6 bases. Per germline, CDR1 SGDLS and CDR2 YYNGEE. Trimming pared 3 bases from V and 4 bases from J, leaving 14 bases between. The CDR3 has 15 amino acids. For the CDR3, the DNA is TGTGCCAGCAGCGGGGCGGGGCTTACTTACAATGAGCAGTTCTTC. It specifies CASSGAGLTYNEQFF.

This clone was recorded a few times. This chain joins TRBV15 and TRBJ1-2; TRBD1 aligns across 7 bases. V shed 0 bases and J 8 bases; nucleotides not matched to a gene: 6. Per germline, CDR1 LNHNV and CDR2 YYDKDF (reference sequence). This CDR3 comprises 14 residues. In DNA form, the CDR3 reads TGTGCCACCAGCAGAGATGAGGGGGCGAAAGGCTACACCTTC. It yields the protein CATSRDEGAKGYTF. The whole variable domain, filled in from reference TRBV15 and TRBJ1-2, reads DAMVIQNPRYQVTQFGKPVTLSCSQTLNHNVMYWYQQKSSQAPKLLFHYYDKDFNNEADTPDNFQSRRPNTSFCFLDIRSPGLGDTAMYLCATSRDEGAKGYTFGSGTRLTVV.